A selection of T cell receptor beta chains follows, all from one sample in a study of blood T cells in healthy people across ages. TCRdb recomputed calls from the 5' RACE reads with MiXCR, one row per CDR3 protein. This sample has over a million distinct CDR3 sequences, with roughly 40% found just once. Sequencing was done on a sample of blood. Receptor source: a woman under 30 in good health. CDR3s include the opening cysteine and the closing phenylalanine or tryptophan. Fields, in order: V gene, D gene, clone size, J gene, CDR3 DNA, CDR3 protein. The D gene is left open where the match is weak. The listing skips clone size in some rows; elsewhere it reads once, few, many or a size class.

TRBV7-8	NA	NA	TRBJ2-5	TGTGCCAGCAGCCGTCGGGGGGCAGGGATTGACCAAGAGACCCAGTACTTC	CASSRRGAGIDQETQYF
TRBV6-6	NA	NA	TRBJ1-2	TGTGCCAGCAGTTACCCACAGGCAAAGGGCTACACCTTC	CASSYPQAKGYTF
TRBV2	NA	once	TRBJ1-2	TGTGCCAGCAGTGAAGCCTTACAGGTTTCCGATGGCTACACCTTC	CASSEALQVSDGYTF
TRBV27	NA	NA	TRBJ2-1	TGTGCCAGCAGTTTATCGAAGTCACTAGGAGGGAATGAGCAGTTCTTC	CASSLSKSLGGNEQFF
TRBV20-1	TRBD1	few	TRBJ1-5	TGCAGTGCTAGAGATCAATGGCAGGGGGCGTTGAGCAATCAGCCCCAGCATTTT	CSARDQWQGALSNQPQHF
TRBV5-5	TRBD2	NA	TRBJ2-1	TGTGCCAGCAGCCTGTGGCGGGAGGACAATGAGCAGTTCTTC	CASSLWREDNEQFF
TRBV7-9	NA	few	TRBJ2-1	TGTGCCAGCAGCTCCCTCCTCCTTAGGTTGGAGTTCTTC	CASSSLLLRLEFF
TRBV20-1	NA	few	TRBJ2-1	TGCAGTGCTAGGGTCGCCACTAGCTCGGCTGAGCAGTTCTTC	CSARVATSSAEQFF
TRBV15	NA	few	TRBJ2-6	TGTGCCACCTGGAAATCTGGGGCCAACGTCCTGACTTTC	CATWKSGANVLTF
TRBV20-1	NA	NA	TRBJ1-4	TGCAGTGCCGGAGGGCAGCCCTCTGAAAAACTGTTTTTT	CSAGGQPSEKLFF
TRBV9	NA	NA	TRBJ2-5	TGTGCCAGCAGCGTAGGGGCAGGAAATGAGCAGTACTTC	CASSVGAGNEQYF
TRBV25-1	NA	NA	TRBJ2-7	TGTGCCGGCAGTCGGCGGAACGACGAGCAGTACTTC	CAGSRRNDEQYF
TRBV12-3/TRBV12-4	NA	NA	TRBJ2-3	TGTGCCAGCAGTTCGGGGCGGGGAACTCACACAGATACGCAGTATTTT	CASSSGRGTHTDTQYF
TRBV28	NA	NA	TRBJ1-2	TGTGCCAGCAGTTTTCTCGACGGCGGCTATGGCTACACCTTC	CASSFLDGGYGYTF
TRBV18	NA	NA	TRBJ2-1	TGTGCCAGCTCACCACCGGTCCGTGGTGAGCAGTTCTTC	CASSPPVRGEQFF
TRBV29-1	NA	few	TRBJ1-2	TGCACCATACTTAATACAGATAACTATGGCTACACCTTC	CTILNTDNYGYTF
TRBV15	NA	few	TRBJ1-1	TGTGCCACCAGCGGACGGATGAACACTGAAGCTTTCTTT	CATSGRMNTEAFF
TRBV6-5	NA	NA	TRBJ2-4	TGTGCCAGCAGCTACAAACCCGTTACGGGCGGGTCGACCAAAAACATTCAGTACTTC	CASSYKPVTGGSTKNIQYF
TRBV5-1	TRBD1	many	TRBJ2-7	TGTGCCAGCAGCCCGGGACAGGGAGACTACGAGCAGTACTTC	CASSPGQGDYEQYF
TRBV10-2	NA	NA	TRBJ2-7	TGCGCCAGCAGACGGGAGAGTTACGAGCAGTACTTC	CASRRESYEQYF
TRBV4-1	NA	few	TRBJ1-2	TGCGCCAGCAGCCAACAAGAACAGGGAGGCTATGGCTACACCTTC	CASSQQEQGGYGYTF
TRBV20-1	TRBD2	NA	TRBJ2-7	TGCAGTGCTAGAGAATTAGCGGGGGGATACAATGAGCAGTACTTC	CSARELAGGYNEQYF
TRBV20-1	TRBD2	NA	TRBJ2-3	TGCAGTGCTTTTAGCGGGGGTAGCACAGATACGCAGTATTTT	CSAFSGGSTDTQYF
TRBV3-1	NA	NA	TRBJ2-5	TGTGCCAGCAGCCAAGATTTCCGTCCCCAGTACTTC	CASSQDFRPQYF